Shown below are 2 T cell receptor beta chains from a single sample sequenced in a study of blood T cells in healthy people across ages. Through a sample-barcoded 5' primer and a J-beta primer mix, a second PCR was run for roughly 7 to 12 cycles. TCRdb reprocessed the 5' RACE reads with MiXCR, giving one entry per CDR3 protein. The sample lists hundreds of thousands of distinct CDR3 sequences; around 38% were seen once. The source material was blood. These receptors were taken from a man older than 75 in good health.

The chain employs TRBV5-4 and TRBJ2-1, with 8 nucleotides matching TRBD2. V lost 3 bases and J lost 7; bases outside the gene matches: 6. The CDR3 is 14 residues long. Germline V CDR1 and CDR2: SGHNT, YYREEE (reference sequence). This CDR3 is CASSSRTSPNEQFF. For the CDR3, the DNA is TGTGCCAGCAGCTCCAGGACTAGCCCTAATGAGCAGTTCTTC.

This clonotype was seen only a few times. This chain uses TRBV3-1 with TRBJ2-7; 8 bases map to TRBD2. The V gene's germline CDR1 is LGHDT and CDR2 YNNKEL (reference sequence). The CDR3 is 18 amino acids. With 2 bases clipped from V and 7 bases from J, the junction kept 19 bases outside the gene matches. CDR3 coding DNA: TGTGCCAGCAGCCAACGGACGGGAGGGCCCCTTCCCTACAATGAGCAGTACTTC. It codes for CASSQRTGGPLPYNEQYF.